The clone carrying this T cell receptor beta chain was seen ten or more times. Its antigen is as yet unknown. The sample belongs to a study of neurological immune-mediated disorders. Overall study findings and caveats: The study found no CDR3 amino acid sequences shared by expanded clones across subjects, suggesting private repertoires in all groups.

The T cells used for sorted libraries numbered about 930,000, either CD4+ or CD8+. 5'RACE with 10-nucleotide random UMIs produced the cDNA. One entry per CDR3 protein, called by TCRdb with MiXCR from the 5' RACE reads. Of tens of thousands of distinct CDR3 sequences detected, about 9.9% appear once; the ten largest clones hold roughly 3.9%. Trimming left V 6 bases short and J 0 bases short, with 17 bases between. The V gene's germline CDR1 is SEHNR and CDR2 FQNEAQ (reference sequence). The CDR3 has 16 residues. The sample consisted of CD4+ T cells from blood. This clonotype originated in a woman younger than 45 with HTLV-1-associated myelopathy (HAM/TSP). This chain links TRBV7-9 with TRBJ1-2; D not certain. For the CDR3, the DNA is TGTGCCAGCAGTTCCCCGGCAGGCGGGTCTAACTATGGCTACACCTTC. It is translated as CASSSPAGGSNYGYTF.